This T cell receptor beta chain stems from a study of T-cell memory formation after mild COVID-19. Study-wide results and caveats: That cross-reactive memory joined was suggested by some responding clones appearing in pre-infection memory. Contracting CD8+ clones were enriched in EMRA, CD4+ mainly in CM and EM.

For this clonotype: Its antigen remains unknown.

Constant-segment primers were used for 5'RACE, and the resulting TCR alpha and TCR beta cDNA libraries carried sample barcodes and UMIs. TCRdb independently ran MiXCR on the 5' RACE reads; one entry per CDR3 protein. The sample consists of a few hundred thousand distinct CDR3 sequences, under 30% of them appearing once. The V and J ends lost 5 bases and 6 bases respectively, with 8 bases between them. Germline V CDR1 and CDR2: SEHNR, FQNEAQ (reference sequence). The CDR3 sequence is 12 residues long. The chain joins TRBV7-9 to TRBJ2-1, with no clear D. The sample consisted of PBMCs or a T cell subset sorted from them (not recorded which). The TCR originated in an adult woman who had mild COVID-19 (a few samples of this study predate the infection). Cell type and time point are not known. CDR3 DNA sequence: TGTGCCAGCAGCCTTAGAGTCAATGAGCAGTTCTTC. It codes for CASSLRVNEQFF.